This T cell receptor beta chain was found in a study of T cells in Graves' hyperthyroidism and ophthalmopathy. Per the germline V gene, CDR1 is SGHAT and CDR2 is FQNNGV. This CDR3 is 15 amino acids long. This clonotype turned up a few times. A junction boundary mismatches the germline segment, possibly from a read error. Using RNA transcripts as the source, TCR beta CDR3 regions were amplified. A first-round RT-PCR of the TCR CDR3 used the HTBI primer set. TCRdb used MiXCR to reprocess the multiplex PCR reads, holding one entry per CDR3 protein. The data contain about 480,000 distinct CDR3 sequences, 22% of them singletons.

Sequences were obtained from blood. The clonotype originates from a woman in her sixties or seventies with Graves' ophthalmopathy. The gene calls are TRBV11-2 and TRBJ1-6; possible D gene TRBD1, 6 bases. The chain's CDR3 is CTSSLDPGGNSPLHF. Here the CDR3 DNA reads TGTACCAGCAGCTTAGATCCTGGGGGCAATTCACCCCTCCACTTT.